The entry below gives a single TCR beta chain sequence along with its context. What this receptor recognizes is not known. Base-call qualities are not available, and no considerably larger clone is one nucleotide away. Data came from an Illumina HiSeq 1500. TCRdb trimmed the raw reads at Q25, called clones with MiXCR and kept productive beta chains. All rows with the same CDR3 protein become a single entry with the most common DNA and genes. This sample lists 340,000 or so distinct CDR3 sequences; around 25% were detected once. The top ten constitute about an eighth of the sample. The sample comes from a study of T cell repertoires in cytomegalovirus infection (dated by TCRdb to about 2019). Turning to the overall study: Peptide stimulations targeted recently identified HLA-C-restricted CMV epitopes, whose presentation resists viral immunomodulation, together with well-studied HLA-B-restricted epitopes. Because public TCR beta signatures pointed to carriage of CMV infection together with the matching HLA type, the HLA type of each donor mattered for the analysis. The research as a whole found: In the ex vivo response, HLA-C-restricted CMV-specific TCR beta clonotypes were dominant, and in two of eight donors the single most frequent clonotype came from this HLA-C-restricted group. In both this cohort and an independent roughly 350-donor cohort, the cumulative frequency of public TCR beta family members distinguished carriers of CMV infection plus the relevant HLA type.

Between the V and J ends, shortened by 5 bases and 7 bases respectively, the junction contains 11 bases. From the cysteine up to the phenylalanine, the CDR3 has a length of 13 residues. The only DNA kept is the CDR3, 39 bases in frame from the first base. From a lookup of the germline V gene, CDR1 and CDR2 are SGHVS and FNYEAQ. What this sample's treatment or condition label stands for: in vitro stimulation with specific CMV peptide epitopes to enrich CMV-specific T cells. The chain links TRBV7-6 with TRBJ2-2, with the D gene too uncertain to name. The specimen comprised cultured PBMCs, sampled from culture after CMV antigen stimulation. This TCR was recovered from a human donor in good health (CMV status not recorded). Some clones in this sample may be carry-over from other donors' samples. The DNA reads TGTGCCAGCAGCCTGCCTGGGCGCGGGGAGCTGTTTTTT. This sequence encodes CASSLPGRGELFF.